This T cell receptor (beta chain) comes out of a study of T cell clusters in autoimmune cytopenias. Turning to the study itself: A median of about 50,000 TRB reads per sample yielded a median roughly 2,500 distinct clonotypes.

In the case of this clonotype: The antigen remains undetermined.

Study-level results: TRB repertoire shifts in secondary cytopenia and chronic lymphocytic leukemia mostly reflected lymphoma, not autoimmunity. No experiment has yet validated the function of the T cell clusters defined in silico. Active autoimmune hepatitis patients had roughly 2.9-fold fewer exclusive TRB clusters than healthy donors.

TRB rearrangements were amplified by touch-down multiplex PCR with mixed TRB-A/B primers. No DNA is given; TCRdb re-called the multiplex PCR reads and lists each CDR3 protein once. Here the sample table reports several thousand distinct CDR3 sequences. Germline-derived CDR1 and CDR2 are LNHDA and SQIVND (reference sequence). The CDR3 runs 14 residues. Some 34,000 genome equivalents of blood DNA were amplified for TRB. The rearrangement uses TRBV19 and TRBJ1-1. The TCR comes from a human donor with an autoimmune cytopenia or autoimmune hepatitis (not recorded which). The specimen sequenced was peripheral blood. The CDR3 reads CASSIDGSRTEAFF.